The clone carrying this T cell receptor beta chain was counted only a few times. What it binds is unknown. These data come from a study of T cells in localized non-small cell lung cancer. Study conclusions and caveats: Longer survival (overall) was linked to higher T cell density in blood. Turning up in adjacent lung were a median around 50 of the top 100 tumor clones. Owing to sequencing of a solitary tumor region, heterogeneity cannot be discounted.

The ends were cut back, 5 bases at V and 0 bases at J, with 16 bases in the middle. The CDR3 length is 17 residues. Germline V lookup: CDR1 LNHDA, CDR2 SQIVND (reference sequence). Sequencing was performed with immunoSEQ multiplex PCR; in TCRdb, only in-frame clones are kept and a portion is missing. Seen here are about 35,000 clones, about 90% observed once, and the top ten hold around 2.1%. The rearrangement uses TRBV19 and TRBJ2-2; maybe TRBD1 (5 bases). This specimen was peripheral blood, taken before any cancer treatment. This receptor was obtained from a female donor older than 55 with stage I lung adenocarcinoma. The CDR3 sequence is CASSPETGGTNTGELFF. The DNA for the CDR3 is TGTGCCAGTAGTCCGGAAACAGGTGGCACGAACACCGGGGAGCTGTTTTTT.